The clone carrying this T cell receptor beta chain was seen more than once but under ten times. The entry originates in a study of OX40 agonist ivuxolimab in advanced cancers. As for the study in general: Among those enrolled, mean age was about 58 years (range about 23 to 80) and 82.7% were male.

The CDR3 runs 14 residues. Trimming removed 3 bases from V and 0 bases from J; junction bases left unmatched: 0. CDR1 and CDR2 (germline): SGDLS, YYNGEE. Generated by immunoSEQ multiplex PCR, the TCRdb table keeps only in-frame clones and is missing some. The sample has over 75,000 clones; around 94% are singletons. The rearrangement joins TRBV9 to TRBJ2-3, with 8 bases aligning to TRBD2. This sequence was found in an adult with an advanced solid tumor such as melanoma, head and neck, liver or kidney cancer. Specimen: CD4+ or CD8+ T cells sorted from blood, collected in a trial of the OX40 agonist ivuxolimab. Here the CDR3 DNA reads TGTGCCAGCAGCGCTAGCGGGAGCACAGATACGCAGTATTTT. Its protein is CASSASGSTDTQYF.